Listed below are T cell receptor beta chains from one sample, sequenced in a study of cytomegalovirus exposure and HLA in healthy donors. The method was immunoSEQ multiplex PCR; TCRdb's version includes in-frame clones alone and lacks a portion of them. Of fewer than 95,000 clones in the sample, approximately 64% were seen once. Sequencing was carried out using PBMCs. The receptors were gathered from a woman aged 45-60 years in good health and CMV-seropositive. CDR3s include the opening cysteine and the closing phenylalanine or tryptophan. A D gene is named only where the DNA matches it firmly. The size entry is marked missing in some rows and otherwise reads once, few, many or a size class.

J,D,size,V,CDR3,DNA
TRBJ1-3,.,.,TRBV2,CASSDDNNSGNTIYF,TGTGCCAGCAGTGATGACAATAACTCTGGAAACACCATATATTTT
TRBJ2-6,.,many,TRBV5-1,CASSLTGILSGANVLTF,TGCGCCAGCAGCTTGACGGGGATCCTCTCTGGGGCCAACGTCCTGACTTTC
TRBJ2-5,TRBD2,.,TRBV5-1,CASFDLAGGGMVETQYF,TGCGCCAGCTTCGACCTAGCGGGGGGTGGTATGGTGGAGACCCAGTACTTC
TRBJ2-6,TRBD1,.,TRBV5-6,CASSDDRGGANVLTF,TGTGCCAGCAGCGACGACAGGGGTGGGGCCAACGTCCTGACTTTC
TRBJ1-1,.,.,TRBV4-1,CASSQERAGSTEAFF,TGCGCCAGCAGCCAAGAGAGGGCGGGAAGCACTGAAGCTTTCTTT
TRBJ1-2,.,.,TRBV9,CASSAQTKGIYGYTF,TGTGCCAGCAGCGCACAGACGAAAGGAATCTATGGCTACACCTTC
TRBJ2-1,.,.,TRBV30,CAWSVSETLDEQFF,TGTGCCTGGAGTGTAAGCGAGACGTTAGATGAGCAGTTCTTC
TRBJ2-5,TRBD2,.,TRBV6-5,CASSYSSSGGETQYF,TGTGCCAGCAGTTACTCGAGCTCGGGGGGAGAGACCCAGTACTTC
TRBJ1-2,.,once,TRBV6-5,CASSYFKTEVYGYTF,TGTGCCAGCAGTTACTTTAAGACAGAGGTCTATGGCTACACCTTC
TRBJ2-1,TRBD1,.,TRBV7-9,CASSATRDSYNEQFF,TGTGCCAGCAGCGCCACTCGGGACAGTTACAATGAGCAGTTCTTC
TRBJ2-3,.,.,TRBV5-5,CASSPGQIGDTQYF,TGTGCCAGCTCACCGGGACAAATAGGGGATACGCAGTATTTT
TRBJ2-1,.,few,TRBV9,CASSVGGGGAAYNEQFF,TGTGCCAGCAGCGTAGGGGGAGGGGGGGCGGCCTACAATGAGCAGTTCTTC
TRBJ2-5,TRBD1,.,TRBV2,CASSLDREKADQETQYF,TGTGCCAGCAGTCTGGACAGGGAAAAGGCGGACCAAGAGACCCAGTACTTC
TRBJ2-5,TRBD1,.,TRBV2,CASRDRGEETQYF,TGTGCCAGCAGGGACAGGGGCGAAGAGACCCAGTACTTC
TRBJ2-7,.,once,TRBV7-2,CASSSQRVKQYF,TGTGCCAGCAGCTCCCAGAGGGTCAAGCAGTACTTC
TRBJ1-4,.,.,TRBV14,CASSQDTGGEKLFF,TGTGCCAGCAGCCAAGACACCGGGGGTGAAAAACTGTTTTTT
TRBJ2-7,TRBD2,.,TRBV27,CASSLTSGGYEQYF,TGTGCCAGCAGCCTCACTAGCGGGGGCTACGAGCAGTACTTC
TRBJ2-2,.,.,TRBV6-5,CASTVAANTGELFF,TGTGCCAGCACTGTAGCGGCGAACACCGGGGAGCTGTTTTTT
TRBJ2-3,TRBD2,.,TRBV28,CASSPLLTSGGSDTQYF,TGTGCCAGCAGTCCCCTCCTGACTAGCGGGGGGTCAGATACGCAGTATTTT
TRBJ2-1,TRBD2,.,TRBV5-1,CASSYRIAGESEQFF,TGCGCCAGCAGCTACCGAATAGCGGGGGAGAGTGAGCAGTTCTTC
TRBJ1-5,.,.,TRBV18,CASSLQGNSNQPQHF,TGTGCCAGCTCACTCCAGGGTAACAGCAATCAGCCCCAGCATTTT
TRBJ2-5,.,few,TRBV19,CASSIAGETQYF,TGTGCCAGTAGTATTGCGGGTGAGACCCAGTACTTC
TRBJ2-3,TRBD2,.,TRBV7-9,CASSQEGIGLESDTQYF,TGTGCCAGCAGCCAAGAAGGGATAGGACTAGAGTCAGATACGCAGTATTTT
TRBJ1-2,.,.,TRBV6-5,CASRRGGFDGYTF,TGTGCCAGCAGGCGGGGGGGTTTTGATGGCTACACCTTC
TRBJ1-1,.,.,TRBV4-1,CASSPEGGAKAFF,TGCGCCAGCAGCCCCGAAGGGGGGGCTAAAGCTTTCTTT
TRBJ1-5,TRBD1,.,TRBV2,CASSGGQVQQPQHF,TGTGCCAGCAGTGGGGGACAGGTACAACAGCCCCAGCATTTT
TRBJ1-1,.,once,TRBV9,CASSVVREGKGNTEAFF,TGTGCCAGCAGCGTAGTTCGGGAAGGGAAAGGAAACACTGAAGCTTTCTTT
TRBJ1-4,TRBD1,.,TRBV7-9,CASSLVTGGEKLFF,TGTGCCAGCAGCTTAGTCACAGGGGGAGAAAAACTGTTTTTT
TRBJ2-5,.,few,TRBV7-2,CASTNKGRRETQYF,TGTGCCAGCACCAACAAGGGTAGGAGGGAGACCCAGTACTTC
TRBJ1-2,.,.,TRBV28,CASSIIRDGYTF,TGTGCCAGCAGTATCATCAGGGATGGCTACACCTTC
TRBJ2-3,TRBD1,.,TRBV7-9,CASSFIAGGADTQYF,TGTGCCAGCAGCTTTATCGCAGGGGGCGCAGATACGCAGTATTTT
TRBJ2-5,.,.,TRBV5-4,CASRGAGQETQDF,TGTGCCAGCAGAGGGGCGGGGCAAGAGACCCAGGACTTC
TRBJ1-1,.,.,TRBV20-1,CSASDSSEAFF,TGCAGTGCTAGTGACAGCTCTGAAGCTTTCTTT
TRBJ1-2,.,.,TRBV28,CASSRWGESYGYTF,TGTGCCAGCAGCCGCTGGGGGGAGAGTTATGGCTACACCTTC
TRBJ2-7,.,.,TRBV7-6,CASSLRPSSHEQYF,TGTGCCAGCAGCTTACGGCCTAGTTCCCACGAGCAGTACTTC
TRBJ2-7,TRBD1,.,TRBV13,CASSTDRGHEQYF,TGTGCCAGCAGCACGGACAGGGGCCACGAGCAGTACTTC
TRBJ2-7,TRBD2,.,TRBV5-1,CASSLRTSGSEQYF,TGCGCCAGCAGCCTGCGGACTAGCGGGAGCGAGCAGTACTTC
TRBJ1-2,.,few,TRBV6-5,CASSYRTAYGYTF,TGTGCCAGCAGTTACCGGACAGCCTATGGCTACACCTTC
TRBJ1-4,.,few,TRBV30,CAWSRLREKLFF,TGTGCCTGGAGTAGACTGCGTGAAAAACTGTTTTTT
TRBJ1-6,.,.,TRBV5-1,CASSLTPPGDNSPLHF,TGCGCCAGCAGCCTGACCCCCCCAGGGGATAATTCACCCCTCCACTTT
TRBJ1-2,.,.,TRBV28,CASSLSLNYGYTF,TGTGCCAGCAGTTTAAGCCTTAACTATGGCTACACCTTC
TRBJ1-1,.,few,TRBV6-1,CASSEPRIEAFF,TGTGCCAGCAGTGAACCCAGAATTGAAGCTTTCTTT
TRBJ1-5,TRBD1,.,TRBV28,CASSLPTGQRPQHF,TGTGCCAGCAGTCTGCCGACAGGGCAACGGCCCCAGCATTTT
TRBJ1-6,.,.,TRBV6-4,CASSRLHNSPLHF,TGTGCCAGCAGTCGACTCCACAATTCACCCCTCCACTTT
TRBJ2-3,.,once,TRBV4-3,CASSQEYSFGGARDTQYF,TGCGCCAGCAGCCAAGAATACAGTTTTGGGGGGGCGAGGGATACGCAGTATTTT
TRBJ2-1,TRBD1,.,TRBV6-6,CASSYLTGGLRDEQFF,TGTGCCAGCAGTTACTTGACAGGGGGACTGAGGGATGAGCAGTTCTTC
TRBJ1-1,.,.,TRBV4-1,CASSQDGGVNTEAFF,TGCGCCAGCAGCCAAGATGGAGGGGTGAACACTGAAGCTTTCTTT
TRBJ1-4,.,few,TRBV7-9,CASSRVTNEKLFF,TGTGCCAGCAGCCGAGTTACTAATGAAAAACTGTTTTTT
TRBJ2-1,TRBD2,.,TRBV7-8,CASSLAGLVNEQFF,TGTGCCAGCAGCTTAGCGGGACTAGTCAATGAGCAGTTCTTC
TRBJ1-5,.,.,TRBV28,CASSLDTGNIGNQPQHF,TGTGCCAGCAGTTTAGATACCGGGAACATCGGGAATCAGCCCCAGCATTTT
TRBJ2-6,TRBD1,.,TRBV15,CATSRGPKPGQVGSGANVLTF,TGTGCCACCAGCAGAGGTCCGAAGCCGGGACAGGTCGGCTCTGGGGCCAACGTCCTGACTTTC
TRBJ1-5,.,.,TRBV18,CASSPHRDQPQHF,TGTGCCAGCTCACCGCACAGGGATCAGCCCCAGCATTTT
TRBJ1-1,.,few,TRBV7-2,CASQSYTEAFF,TGTGCCAGTCAAAGCTACACTGAAGCTTTCTTT
TRBJ1-2,.,.,TRBV19,CASSQRQDTNYGYTF,TGTGCCAGTAGTCAGAGACAGGACACCAACTATGGCTACACCTTC
TRBJ2-1,TRBD2,many,TRBV7-7,CASSSMGLAGINEQFF,TGTGCCAGCAGCTCCATGGGACTAGCGGGGATCAATGAGCAGTTCTTC